This T cell receptor beta chain appears in the sequencing data of a study of T cells in Graves' hyperthyroidism and ophthalmopathy. Study-wide points: Appearing also in blood were most of the thyroid clonotypes expanded above 0.001.

Graves' hyperthyroidism was deemed stable absent ophthalmopathy progression within 18 months. Extraction of PBMCs used roughly 9.3 ml of fresh peripheral blood. Researchers took RNA transcripts and amplified the TCR beta CDR3 regions from them. The HTBI primer set drove a first-round RT-PCR of the TCR CDR3. TCRdb recomputed calls from the multiplex PCR reads with MiXCR, one row per CDR3 protein. The table records about 520,000 distinct CDR3 sequences, around 21% of them present only once. Notes on this clonotype: As yet, its antigen is unknown.

J gave up 0 bases and V 6 bases, and 11 bases lay outside the gene matches. This CDR3 comprises 16 residues. CDR1 and CDR2 (germline): MDHEN, SYDVKM. The clonotype comes from a man between 18 and 35 years old with Graves' hyperthyroidism. Specimen: blood. J is TRBJ2-7 and V is TRBV28, with 7 nucleotides matching TRBD1. The CDR3 bases are TGTGCCAGCAGCGACACTCCGGGACAGAGCTCCTACGAGCAGTACTTC. It translates to CASSDTPGQSSYEQYF.